These T cell receptor beta chains were read from a single sample in a study of technical replicates of blood from a few donors. The table came from immunoSEQ multiplex PCR; TCRdb's copy has only in-frame clones and leaves some out. The data contain around 15,000 clones, 82% of them singletons. Sequencing was carried out using PBMCs. The receptors originated from a human donor in good health. Some clones in this sample may be carry-over from other donors' samples. The CDR3 runs from the conserved cysteine through the conserved F or W. The D gene is left open where the match is weak. A row's size may be missing; if present it is once, few, many or a size class.

>TRBV30|13|-|TRBJ1-3|few
CAQDRDSGNTIYF
TGTGCCCAAGACAGAGACTCTGGAAACACCATATATTTT
>TRBV6-5|15|TRBD2|TRBJ2-7|-
CASSRLAGGSYEQYF
TGTGCCAGCAGTCGTCTAGCGGGAGGATCCTACGAGCAGTACTTC
>TRBV27|13|-|TRBJ1-1|few
CASSLTSGVGAFF
TGTGCCAGCAGTTTAACATCGGGGGTGGGTGCTTTCTTT
>TRBV6-1|15|TRBD1|TRBJ1-1|few
CASSGGQGVDLEAFF
TGTGCCAGCAGTGGTGGACAGGGAGTTGATCTTGAAGCTTTCTTT
>TRBV28|12|-|TRBJ2-2|few
CASSPDWARLFF
TGTGCCAGCAGCCCAGATTGGGCGAGACTGTTTTTT
>TRBV5-1|16|TRBD1|TRBJ1-4|-
CASSLAVGQGNEKLFF
TGCGCCAGCAGCTTGGCCGTCGGACAGGGGAATGAAAAACTGTTTTTT
>TRBV2|15|TRBD1|TRBJ1-2|-
CASREQGGANYGYTF
TGTGCCAGCAGGGAACAGGGGGGTGCAAACTATGGCTACACCTTC
>TRBV6-5|14|-|TRBJ1-1|few
CASSYDRRNTEAFF
TGTGCCAGCAGTTACGACAGGCGGAACACTGAAGCTTTCTTT
>TRBV28|16|TRBD2|TRBJ2-5|-
CASSPWGSGRGETQYF
TGTGCCAGCAGCCCTTGGGGGAGCGGGAGAGGGGAGACCCAGTACTTC
>TRBV7-8|16|-|TRBJ2-6|-
CASSLDRLAGANVLTF
TGTGCCAGCAGCTTAGACAGGCTAGCTGGGGCCAACGTCCTGACTTTC
>TRBV7-6|15|-|TRBJ2-1|few
CASSPTLVRYNEQFF
TGTGCCAGCAGCCCCACGCTAGTCCGGTACAATGAGCAGTTCTTC
>TRBV7-6|15|-|TRBJ2-7|once
CASSLGTHLSYEQYF
TGTGCCAGCAGCTTGGGGACTCACCTGTCCTACGAGCAGTACTTC
>TRBV7-3|14|TRBD1|TRBJ1-1|-
CASSRTGGNTEAFF
TGTGCCAGCAGCAGGACAGGGGGGAACACTGAAGCTTTCTTT
>TRBV9|15|-|TRBJ1-3|-
CASSRGGNSGNTIYF
TGTGCCAGCAGTCGAGGAGGAAATTCTGGAAACACCATATATTTT
>TRBV5-1|18|TRBD1|TRBJ2-3|-
CASSLSGTAISSTDTQYF
TGCGCCAGCAGCCTGTCCGGGACAGCCATTTCTAGCACAGATACGCAGTATTTT
>TRBV9|15|-|TRBJ2-5|-
CASSVGTGREETQYF
TGTGCCAGCAGCGTGGGAACAGGGAGGGAAGAGACCCAGTACTTC
>TRBV28|13|-|TRBJ2-5|once
CASSQTPPGTQYF
TGTGCCAGCAGTCAAACCCCTCCAGGGACCCAGTACTTC
>TRBV30|21|TRBD1|TRBJ2-2|-
CAWSVFRRDRSAKGGTGELFF
TGTGCCTGGAGTGTATTCCGACGGGACAGGAGTGCGAAAGGGGGCACCGGGGAGCTGTTTTTT
>TRBV7-8|17|TRBD2|TRBJ2-7|-
CASSWGLAGGSAYEQYF
TGTGCCAGCAGCTGGGGACTAGCGGGAGGTTCCGCCTACGAGCAGTACTTC
>TRBV6-1|16|-|TRBJ2-1|few
CASSETGGDPYNEQFF
TGTGCCAGCAGTGAAACTGGAGGGGACCCTTACAATGAGCAGTTCTTC
>TRBV2|16|-|TRBJ1-4|-
CASSPLGGATNEKLFF
TGTGCCAGCAGTCCGCTAGGGGGTGCAACTAATGAAAAACTGTTTTTT
>TRBV5-1|12|-|TRBJ2-1|-
CASSLGVGEQFF
TGCGCCAGCAGCTTGGGAGTTGGTGAGCAGTTCTTC
>TRBV18|15|-|TRBJ1-2|-
CASSPQETYNYGYTF
TGTGCCAGCTCACCACAGGAGACCTACAACTATGGCTACACCTTC
>TRBV7-9|15|-|TRBJ1-1|-
CASSPPGTSATEAFF
TGTGCCAGCAGCCCACCAGGGACATCCGCCACTGAAGCTTTCTTT
>TRBV6-4|11|-|TRBJ1-2|-
CASSSGYGYTF
TGTGCCAGCAGTTCAGGCTATGGCTACACCTTC
>TRBV15|15|-|TRBJ1-3|-
CATSRNRASGNTIYF
TGTGCCACCAGCAGGAACAGGGCGTCTGGAAACACCATATATTTT
>TRBV6-1|14|-|TRBJ2-7|few
CASSEVPGPYEQYF
TGTGCCAGCAGTGAAGTACCGGGTCCGTACGAGCAGTACTTC
>TRBV5-6|14|-|TRBJ1-6|-
CASSLRGGNSPLHF
TGTGCCAGCAGCTTAAGGGGCGGTAATTCACCCCTCCACTTT
>TRBV6-5|14|-|TRBJ2-1|-
CASSYAENNNEQFF
TGTGCCAGCAGTTACGCGGAGAATAACAATGAGCAGTTCTTC
>TRBV18|12|-|TRBJ1-1|once
CASSRGNGEAFF
TGTGCCAGCTCACGAGGAAATGGTGAAGCTTTCTTT
>TRBV10-3|15|-|TRBJ1-5|-
CAISESRNSNQPQHF
TGTGCCATCAGTGAGTCGCGGAATAGCAATCAGCCCCAGCATTTT
>TRBV27|14|TRBD1|TRBJ1-5|-
CASGQVKENQPQHF
TGTGCCAGCGGACAGGTTAAAGAGAATCAGCCCCAGCATTTT
>TRBV19|16|TRBD1|TRBJ1-4|-
CASSSRQGAFSEKLFF
TGTGCCAGTAGTTCCCGACAGGGGGCGTTCTCTGAAAAACTGTTTTTT
>TRBV13|13|-|TRBJ2-7|-
CASSLVSEYEQYF
TGTGCCAGCAGCTTAGTTAGCGAGTACGAGCAGTACTTC
>TRBV29-1|13|TRBD2|TRBJ2-3|-
CSVEVTGGDTQYF
TGCAGCGTTGAAGTGACCGGGGGGGATACGCAGTATTTT